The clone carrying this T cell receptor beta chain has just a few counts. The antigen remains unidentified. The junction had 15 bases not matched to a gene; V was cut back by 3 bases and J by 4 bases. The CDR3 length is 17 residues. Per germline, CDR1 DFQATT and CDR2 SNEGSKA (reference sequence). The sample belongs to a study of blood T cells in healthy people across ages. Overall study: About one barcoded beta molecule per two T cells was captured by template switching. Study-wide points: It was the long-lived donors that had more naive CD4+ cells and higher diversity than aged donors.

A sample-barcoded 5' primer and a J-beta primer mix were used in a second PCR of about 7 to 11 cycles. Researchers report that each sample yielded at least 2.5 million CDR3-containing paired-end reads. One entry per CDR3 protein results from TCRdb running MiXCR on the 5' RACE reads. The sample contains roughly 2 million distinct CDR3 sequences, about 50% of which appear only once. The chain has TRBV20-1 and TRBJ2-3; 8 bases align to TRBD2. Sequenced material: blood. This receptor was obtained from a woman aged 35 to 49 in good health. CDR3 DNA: TGCAGTGCTAGTGGCCTCGGGAGCGGGGGAGTGGCAGATACGCAGTATTTT. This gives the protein CSASGLGSGGVADTQYF.